The source of this TCR beta chain is a study of blood T cell repertoires in COVID-19. The sample holds one count of this clone. The CDR3 is made up of 17 amino acids. V was pared by 3 bases and J by 2 bases, with 7 bases of the junction left unmatched. CDR1 is MGHRA, CDR2 YSYEKL, per germline. The method was immunoSEQ multiplex PCR; TCRdb's version includes in-frame clones alone and lacks a portion of them. The repertoire holds 70,000 to 90,000 clones, with about four fifths as singletons. V usage is TRBV4-1 and J usage is TRBJ2-2, with 9 bases identical to TRBD2. Sequencing input: peripheral blood. The sequence was collected from a human donor in a cohort sampled during active COVID-19. The CDR3 reads CASSQASSGANTGELFF. In DNA form, the CDR3 reads TGCGCCAGCAGCCAGGCATCTAGCGGGGCTAACACCGGGGAGCTGTTTTTT.